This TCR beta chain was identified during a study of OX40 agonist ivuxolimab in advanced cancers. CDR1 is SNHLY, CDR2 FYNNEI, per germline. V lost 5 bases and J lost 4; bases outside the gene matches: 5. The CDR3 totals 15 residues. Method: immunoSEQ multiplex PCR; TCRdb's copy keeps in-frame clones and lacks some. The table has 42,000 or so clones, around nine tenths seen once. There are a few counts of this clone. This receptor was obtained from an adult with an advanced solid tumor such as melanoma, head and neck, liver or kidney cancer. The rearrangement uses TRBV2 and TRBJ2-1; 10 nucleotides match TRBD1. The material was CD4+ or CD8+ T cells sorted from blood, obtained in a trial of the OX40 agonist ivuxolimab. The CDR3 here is CASSLDRGAYNEQFF. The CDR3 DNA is TGTGCCAGCAGTTTGGACAGGGGGGCGTACAATGAGCAGTTCTTC.